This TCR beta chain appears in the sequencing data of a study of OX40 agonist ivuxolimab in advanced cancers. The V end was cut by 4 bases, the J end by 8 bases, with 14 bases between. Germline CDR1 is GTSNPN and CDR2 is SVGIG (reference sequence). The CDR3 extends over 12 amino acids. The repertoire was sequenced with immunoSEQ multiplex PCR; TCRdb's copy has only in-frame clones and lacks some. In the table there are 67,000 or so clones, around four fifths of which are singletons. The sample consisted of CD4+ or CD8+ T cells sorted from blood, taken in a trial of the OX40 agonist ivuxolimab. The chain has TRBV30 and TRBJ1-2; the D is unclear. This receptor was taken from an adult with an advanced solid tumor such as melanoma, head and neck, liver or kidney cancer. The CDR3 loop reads CAWIRASGGYTF. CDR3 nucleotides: TGTGCCTGGATCCGGGCGTCAGGCGGCTACACCTTC.